These T cell receptor beta chains were read from a single sample in a study of blood T cell repertoires in COVID-19. Data came from immunoSEQ multiplex PCR; TCRdb stores just in-frame clones and leaves some out. Here the sample spans around 200,000 clones, around 84% being singletons. Sequenced material: peripheral blood. The origin of the receptors is a woman aged 80 or older with acute or convalescent COVID-19. Both conserved end residues are part of each CDR3. The order of the fields is CDR3 DNA, CDR3 protein, D gene, J gene, V gene, clone size. D genes are given only for firm matches. A row's size may be missing; if present it is once, few, many or a size class.

CDR3 DNA: TGTGCCAGCAGCTCCCGGGACAGTATCCATGGCTACACCTTC
CDR3 protein: CASSSRDSIHGYTF
D gene: TRBD1
J gene: TRBJ1-2
V gene: TRBV5-6
clone size: NA

CDR3 DNA: TGCGCCAGCAGCCAAGAAGGGGGGACAGGGGGCTACGAGCAGTACTTC
CDR3 protein: CASSQEGGTGGYEQYF
D gene: TRBD1
J gene: TRBJ2-7
V gene: TRBV4-1
clone size: NA

CDR3 DNA: TGCGCCAGCAGCGCGACAGGGACCGGGGAGCTGTTTTTT
CDR3 protein: CASSATGTGELFF
D gene: TRBD1
J gene: TRBJ2-2
V gene: TRBV5-1
clone size: NA

CDR3 DNA: TGTGCCAGCAGCTTAGTCCTGGGCAACTCCTACAATGAGCAGTTCTTC
CDR3 protein: CASSLVLGNSYNEQFF
D gene: NA
J gene: TRBJ2-1
V gene: TRBV7-8
clone size: NA

CDR3 DNA: TGTGCCAGCAGCTGGACAGGCGACCCCGTTAAGGGCTACACCTTC
CDR3 protein: CASSWTGDPVKGYTF
D gene: TRBD1
J gene: TRBJ1-2
V gene: TRBV7-2
clone size: NA

CDR3 DNA: TGTGCCAGCAGCCGGAGGGGTATAACGATAGCAACTAATGAAAAACTGTTTTTT
CDR3 protein: CASSRRGITIATNEKLFF
D gene: NA
J gene: TRBJ1-4
V gene: TRBV5-6
clone size: NA

CDR3 DNA: TGCGCCAGCAGCCAAGACAGGGGCTCGGTCGGGGAGCTGTTTTTT
CDR3 protein: CASSQDRGSVGELFF
D gene: NA
J gene: TRBJ2-2
V gene: TRBV4-3
clone size: once

CDR3 DNA: TGTGCCAGCAGCTTAACCCCAGGGGAAAACACTGAAGCTTTCTTT
CDR3 protein: CASSLTPGENTEAFF
D gene: NA
J gene: TRBJ1-1
V gene: TRBV7-3
clone size: NA

CDR3 DNA: TGTGCCAGCAGCCCCATAGCGGGAGGAATTAGCACAGATACGCAGTATTTT
CDR3 protein: CASSPIAGGISTDTQYF
D gene: TRBD2
J gene: TRBJ2-3
V gene: TRBV5-6
clone size: NA

CDR3 DNA: TGTGCCACCTCTGGGGGGGTGGTCGGGGAGCTGTTTTTT
CDR3 protein: CATSGGVVGELFF
D gene: TRBD2
J gene: TRBJ2-2
V gene: TRBV28
clone size: NA

CDR3 DNA: TGTGCCAGCAGTTACTTAAACACTGAAGCTTTCTTT
CDR3 protein: CASSYLNTEAFF
D gene: NA
J gene: TRBJ1-1
V gene: TRBV6-2/TRBV6-3
clone size: NA

CDR3 DNA: TGTGCCAGCAGTTATCAAGGGGTCGCGGACACTGAAGCTTTCTTT
CDR3 protein: CASSYQGVADTEAFF
D gene: NA
J gene: TRBJ1-1
V gene: TRBV6-5
clone size: NA

CDR3 DNA: TGTGCCAGCCAGTCTAGGAGCTCCTACAATGAGCAGTTCTTC
CDR3 protein: CASQSRSSYNEQFF
D gene: NA
J gene: TRBJ2-1
V gene: TRBV27
clone size: NA

CDR3 DNA: TGTGCCAGCACAACCCTTACCGGGACTAGCAATCCTGATACGCAGTATTTT
CDR3 protein: CASTTLTGTSNPDTQYF
D gene: TRBD2
J gene: TRBJ2-3
V gene: TRBV27
clone size: NA

CDR3 DNA: TGTGCCAGCAGCCCCGGACTAGCGGGAGACTACAATGAGCAGTTCTTC
CDR3 protein: CASSPGLAGDYNEQFF
D gene: TRBD2
J gene: TRBJ2-1
V gene: TRBV5-4
clone size: NA

CDR3 DNA: TGTGCCAGCAGCCAAGAGGTTCCTCGGGTTAGGATTCCTGGAAACACCATATATTTT
CDR3 protein: CASSQEVPRVRIPGNTIYF
D gene: NA
J gene: TRBJ1-3
V gene: TRBV14
clone size: NA